These 9 T cell receptor beta chains came from one sample sequenced in a study of T-cell reconstitution after alpha-beta-depleted transplantation in children. TCRbeta library construction was performed incorporating unique molecular identifiers. Via MiXCR, TCRdb re-called the PCR reads, giving one row per CDR3 protein. The sample includes over 200,000 distinct CDR3 sequences, roughly a tenth of them seen just once. The specimen comprised PBMCs from the stem cell graft donor, sampled from the stem cell graft. The receptors originated from a human donor who donated a stem cell graft to a child with acute lymphoblastic leukemia.

This clonotype was detected a few times. The chain carries TRBV7-9 and TRBJ2-1, with D possibly called TRBD1 or TRBD2 (5 bases each). Per the germline V gene, CDR1 is SEHNR and CDR2 is FQNEAQ (reference sequence). V dropped 3 bases and J dropped 8 bases, with 23 bases sitting between them. This CDR3 is built from 17 residues. For the CDR3, the DNA is TGTGCCAGCAGCTTTGGGGGAACAGGAGCCCTAGGCTATGAGCAGTTCTTC. This translates into CASSFGGTGALGYEQFF.

This clonotype turned up a few times. The chain couples TRBV10-3 to TRBJ2-5; D might be TRBD1 (6 bases). Looked up from germline, CDR1 is ENHRY and CDR2 is SYGVKD. V lost 0 bases, J lost 5 bases, and 13 bases lay in between. The CDR3 consists of 15 residues. The CDR3 loop reads CAISESNLQGETQYF. Written as DNA, the CDR3 is TGTGCCATCAGTGAGTCGAATCTCCAGGGGGAGACCCAGTACTTC.

In this sample, this clonotype turned up many times. The chain is built from TRBV6-5 and TRBJ2-7; D possibly uses TRBD1 or TRBD2 (7 bases each). The CDR3 runs to 15 residues. Trimming stripped 6 bases from V and 3 bases from J, with 18 bases between. Germline assignment: CDR1 MNHEY and CDR2 SVGAGI. The CDR3: CASRRGPRGNYEQYF. DNA for the CDR3: TGTGCCAGCAGGAGGGGGCCGCGGGGGAACTACGAGCAGTACTTC.

This clonotype was counted ten times or more. The V and J genes are TRBV5-1 and TRBJ2-2; 7 bases are shared with TRBD2. The CDR3 totals 16 residues. The ends lost 4 bases at V and 6 bases at J; junction bases unmatched: 12. The germline gives CDR1 SGHRS, CDR2 YFSETQ. The CDR3 bases are TGCGCCAGCAGCGGGCCTAGCGGACCTCGGCCCGGGGAGCTGTTTTTT. Its protein product is CASSGPSGPRPGELFF.

V usage is TRBV18 and J usage is TRBJ2-3, with D possibly matching TRBD1 (6 bases). CDR1 and CDR2 from the germline V gene are KGHSH and LQKENI. This CDR3 has 15 residues. Trimming stripped 5 bases from V and 6 bases from J, with 18 bases between. The CDR3 bases are TGTGCCAGCTCATCATCGACAGGCCTCGGGGATACGCAGTATTTT. It codes for CASSSSTGLGDTQYF.

The rearrangement joins TRBV3-1 to TRBJ2-1, with 16 bases that match TRBD2. CDR1 and CDR2 (germline): LGHDT, YNNKEL (reference sequence). V gave up 2 bases and J gave up 3 bases; unmatched junction bases: 10. The CDR3 has 20 residues. The CDR3 sequence: CASSQKRPGLAGGNYNEQFF. CDR3 DNA: TGTGCCAGCAGCCAAAAAAGGCCGGGACTAGCGGGGGGGAACTACAATGAGCAGTTCTTC.

The chain recombines TRBV3-1 with TRBJ2-1; no definite D call. V lost 2 bases, J lost 7 bases, and 3 bases lay in between. The CDR3 sequence is 11 residues long. Looked up from germline, CDR1 is LGHDT and CDR2 is YNNKEL (reference sequence). DNA of the CDR3: TGTGCCAGCAGCCAAATAAATGAGCAGTTCTTC. This translates into CASSQINEQFF.

This clonotype was observed a handful of times. This sequence joins TRBV13 and TRBJ2-7; D not certain. Trimming shortened V by 7 bases and J by 0 bases, and 16 bases separated the two germline ends. Germline assignment: CDR1 PRHDT and CDR2 FYEKMQ (reference sequence). The CDR3 runs 15 residues. The CDR3: CASNLGAEISYEQYF. The CDR3, as DNA: TGTGCCAGCAACCTTGGCGCAGAAATCTCCTACGAGCAGTACTTC.

The V and J genes are TRBV27 and TRBJ2-7, with a tentative D call TRBD1 (6 bases). Looked up from germline, CDR1 is MNHEY and CDR2 is SMNVEV (reference sequence). The CDR3 is made up of 14 amino acids. The germline V and J ends were trimmed by 3 bases and 2 bases, with 11 bases remaining between them. The CDR3 loop reads CASSLAGATYEQYF. The CDR3 DNA follows: TGTGCCAGCAGTTTGGCAGGGGCAACCTACGAGCAGTACTTC.